This passage covers 26 T cell receptor beta chains from one sample sequenced in a study of CD8+ T cells in alopecia areata. Described treatment: oral pan-JAK inhibitor, 5-10 mg twice daily. Extraction of RNA preceded its reverse transcription into cDNA, which served as the sequencing template. Assay used: immunoSEQ multiplex PCR; TCRdb lists only in-frame clones, some missing. Of more than 200,000 clones in the sample, around 65% were seen once. Sample: CD4+ T cells sorted from blood, taken at week 4, from a patient treated with tofacitinib. Receptors were obtained from a human donor with alopecia areata.

This sequence joins TRBV6-6 and TRBJ2-1, with D possibly being TRBD1 (6 bases). The V and J ends lost 6 bases and 0 bases respectively, with 12 bases between them. The CDR3 covers 15 residues. The germline CDR1 and CDR2 sequences are MNHNY and SVGAGI (reference sequence). CDR3 in amino acids: CASSPGQNSYNEQFF. The CDR3 DNA is TGTGCCAGCAGCCCGGGACAAAACTCCTACAATGAGCAGTTCTTC.

The V and J genes are TRBV30 and TRBJ1-1; perhaps TRBD1 as D (5 bases). CDR3 length: 14 amino acids. Trimming removed 4 bases from V and 4 bases from J, with 16 bases in between. The V gene's germline CDR1 is GTSNPN and CDR2 SVGIG (reference sequence). CDR3 sequence (DNA): TGTGCCTGGACCCCGGGGCCCTTGGGCACTGAAGCTTTCTTT. This translates into CAWTPGPLGTEAFF.

The chain recombines TRBV7-9 with TRBJ1-4, with TRBD1 identical over 9 bases. The CDR3 is 16 amino acids. CDR1 and CDR2 from the germline V gene are SEHNR and FQNEAQ (reference sequence). V was pared by 4 bases and J by 4 bases, with 7 bases of the junction left unmatched. The chain's CDR3 is CASSYGQGRGNEKLFF. The CDR3, as DNA: TGTGCCAGCAGCTACGGACAGGGGCGGGGTAATGAAAAACTGTTTTTT. The full variable domain, in which reference TRBV7-9 and TRBJ1-4 provide the parts outside the CDR3, is DTGVSQNPRHKITKRGQNVTFRCDPISEHNRLYWYRQTLGQGPEFLTYFQNEAQLEKSRLLSDRFSAERPKGSFSTLEIQRTEQGDSAMYLCASSYGQGRGNEKLFFGSGTQLSVL.

Here the CDR3 DNA reads TGTGCCAGCAGCAGTAGAGGTGTCGCAGATACGCAGTATTTT. This codes for CASSSRGVADTQYF. J is TRBJ2-3 and V is TRBV7-2, with unresolved D. The CDR3 extends over 14 amino acids. V lost 5 bases and J lost 4, with 13 bases in between. CDR1 is SGHTA and CDR2 is FQGNSA in the germline V gene.

V and J are TRBV7-2 and TRBJ2-3; D gene ambiguous. The germline V gene encodes CDR1 SGHTA and CDR2 FQGNSA. The CDR3 covers 14 residues. The V gene lost 6 bases and the J gene lost 0 bases, with 10 bases spanning the gap. The CDR3 DNA sequence: TGTGCCAGCAGGCGGTATACTAGCACAGATACGCAGTATTTT. It specifies CASRRYTSTDTQYF.

J is TRBJ2-3 and V is TRBV25-1; 7 nucleotides line up with TRBD1. The junction had 10 bases not matched to a gene; V was cut back by 5 bases and J by 5 bases. Germline CDR1 MGHDK, CDR2 SYGVNS. The CDR3 has 15 residues. Written as DNA, the CDR3 is TGTGCCAGCAGTCACCCAGGGGGATACGTAGATACGCAGTATTTT. Encoded protein: CASSHPGGYVDTQYF.

This clone occurred a few times. This rearrangement joins TRBV10-3 to TRBJ2-1, with 11 nucleotides matching TRBD2. V lost 10 bases and J lost 0; bases outside the gene matches: 8. The CDR3 is 16 amino acids. In germline, CDR1 is ENHRY, CDR2 SYGVKD. CDR3 nucleotides: TGTGCCACCACACTAGCGGGGGCGAGCTCCTACAATGAGCAGTTCTTC. This translates into CATTLAGASSYNEQFF.

This clone was recorded a few times. The rearrangement uses TRBV5-8 and TRBJ2-4; a weak D match, TRBD2 (7 bases). This CDR3 contains 13 residues. Germline loops: CDR1 SGHTS, CDR2 YDEGEE. V lost 5 bases and J 6 bases, leaving 12 bases between the germline ends. The chain's CDR3 is CASSRRGGNIQYF. The DNA for the CDR3 is TGTGCCAGCAGTAGGAGGGGGGGAAACATTCAGTACTTC.

This clone has a single count. The chain uses TRBV4-3 and TRBJ2-5; 9 nucleotides align to TRBD2. Trimming took 2 bases from V and 6 from J; bases not matched to a gene: 4. This CDR3 comprises 14 residues. CDR1 LGHNA and CDR2 YSLEER come from the germline V gene. DNA for the CDR3: TGCGCCAGCAGCCAATCGAGCGGGGGGCAGACCCAGTACTTC. Protein: CASSQSSGGQTQYF.

Details on this clone: The same CDR3 is also encoded by other DNA sequences in this sample. V gene TRBV7-2 combines with J gene TRBJ2-4, with TRBD1 as a possible D gene (5 bases). CDR1 SGHTA and CDR2 FQGNSA come from the germline V gene. The germline V and J ends were trimmed by 5 bases and 0 bases, with 8 bases remaining between them. This CDR3 contains 14 residues. CDR3 in amino acids: CASSPGLAKNIQYF. The CDR3 DNA reads TGTGCCAGCAGCCCAGGGCTAGCCAAAAACATTCAGTACTTC. Complete variable domain (other parts from reference TRBV7-2 and TRBJ2-4): GAGVSQSPSNKVTEKGKDVELRCDPISGHTALYWYRQSLGQGLEFLIYFQGNSAPDKSGLPSDRFSAERTGGSVSTLTIQRTQQEDSAVYLCASSPGLAKNIQYFGAGTRLSVL.

This clone came up a few times. This rearrangement joins TRBV29-1 to TRBJ2-7; weak D call: TRBD2 (6 bases). CDR1 and CDR2 (germline): SQVTM, ANQGSEA. The CDR3 sequence is 12 residues long. V was shortened by 1 base and J by 5 bases, with 9 bases between the two germline ends. The CDR3 protein is CSVEGRENEQYF. In DNA form, the CDR3 reads TGCAGCGTTGAAGGCCGGGAGAACGAGCAGTACTTC.

The CDR3 region is CASSPAVPPETQYF. The CDR3 region has the DNA TGTGCCAGCAGCCCAGCAGTCCCCCCGGAGACCCAGTACTTC. The chain employs TRBV5-6 and TRBJ2-5; D uncertain. Trimming removed 4 bases at V and 5 bases at J, with 15 bases between. The germline V gene encodes CDR1 SGHDT and CDR2 YYEEEE. The CDR3 loop spans 14 amino acids. The full variable domain, completed using reference TRBV5-6 and TRBJ2-5, is DAGVTQSPTHLIKTRGQQVTLRCSPKSGHDTVSWYQQALGQGPQFIFQYYEEEERQRGNFPDRFSGHQFPNYSSELNVNALLLGDSALYLCASSPAVPPETQYFGPGTRLLVL.

The gene calls are TRBV5-6 and TRBJ2-1; TRBD2 aligns across 9 bases. V lost 6 bases to trimming and J lost 7 bases; unmatched junction nucleotides: 11. CDR3 size: 15 residues. Germline CDR1 SGHDT, CDR2 YYEEEE. The CDR3 spells CASTSGLAIGNEQFF. CDR3 DNA sequence: TGTGCCAGCACCTCGGGACTAGCAATTGGAAATGAGCAGTTCTTC.

The chain combines TRBV27 with TRBJ2-7; D remains unclear. Between the trimmed V and J ends, which lost 5 bases and 7 bases, there was a span of 21 bases. Germline CDR1 is MNHEY and CDR2 is SMNVEV (reference sequence). The CDR3 spans 15 residues. The CDR3 region has the DNA TGTGCCAGCAGTCCCTACAAGCGACAATCTCAGGAGCAGTACTTC. Residues: CASSPYKRQSQEQYF.

V gene TRBV29-1 combines with J gene TRBJ2-5; unclear D gene. This CDR3 spans 13 amino acids. Per germline, CDR1 SQVTM and CDR2 ANQGSEA. V gave up 4 bases and J gave up 1 base, with 10 bases separating them. The CDR3 reads CSVVGRTQETQYF. DNA for the CDR3: TGCAGCGTTGTTGGCAGGACCCAAGAGACCCAGTACTTC.

V is TRBV4-1 and J is TRBJ2-3; 8 nucleotides agree with TRBD2. Looked up from germline, CDR1 is MGHRA and CDR2 is YSYEKL. The CDR3 totals 16 residues. The junction had 7 bases not matched to a gene; V was cut back by 1 base and J by 4 bases. This chain's CDR3 is CASSQGGAGESDTQYF. Here the CDR3 DNA reads TGCGCCAGCAGCCAAGGTGGAGCGGGGGAGTCAGATACGCAGTATTTT.

This clone occurred once. The chain recombines TRBV6-1 with TRBJ2-5; 9 nucleotides match TRBD2. V shed 7 bases and J 1 base; nucleotides not matched to a gene: 7. The CDR3 spans 15 residues. From germline, CDR1 is MNHNS and CDR2 SASEGT. CDR3 sequence reads: CASKGAGGPQETQYF. The CDR3 DNA follows: TGTGCCAGCAAAGGGGCGGGGGGGCCCCAAGAGACCCAGTACTTC.

The chain couples TRBV13 to TRBJ1-5; the D is unclear. Per germline, CDR1 PRHDT and CDR2 FYEKMQ (reference sequence). The ends were cut back, 0 bases at V and 6 bases at J, with 3 bases in the middle. CDR3 length: 12 residues. The CDR3 bases are TGTGCCAGCAGCTTAGGCGGTCAGCCCCAGCATTTT. This encodes CASSLGGQPQHF.

The V and J genes are TRBV4-3 and TRBJ2-5; D not resolved. This CDR3 is 12 amino acids long. Germline V CDR1 and CDR2: LGHNA, YSLEER. V shed 1 base and J shed 7 bases, with 7 bases lying between them. The CDR3 nucleotides read TGCGCCAGCAGCCAAGGGAGAGGGACCCAGTACTTC. Translation: CASSQGRGTQYF.

The V call is TRBV25-1, the J call TRBJ2-1, with D perhaps matching TRBD2 (5 bases). V was pared by 8 bases and J by 0 bases, with 11 bases between. Looked up from germline, CDR1 is MGHDK and CDR2 is SYGVNS. This CDR3 has 14 residues. This CDR3 is CASAGQSSYNEQFF. The CDR3 DNA sequence: TGTGCCAGCGCGGGTCAGAGCTCCTACAATGAGCAGTTCTTC.

This clone was observed a handful of times. This chain links TRBV7-9 with TRBJ2-5, with D tentatively TRBD2 (6 bases). Trimming took 3 bases from V and 8 from J, leaving 10 bases between them. The CDR3 has 12 amino acids. The germline V gene has CDR1 SEHNR and CDR2 FQNEAQ (reference sequence). The CDR3 region is CASSLEGATQYF. In nucleotides, the CDR3 is TGTGCCAGCAGCTTGGAGGGTGCAACCCAGTACTTC.

J is TRBJ2-3 and V is TRBV7-9; tentative D call: TRBD2 (5 bases). This CDR3 has 14 residues. Germline V gene sequence: CDR1 SEHNR, CDR2 FQNEAQ (reference sequence). The ends were cut back, 7 bases at V and 5 bases at J, with 16 bases in the middle. CDR3 loop: CASTYLAIIDTQYF. The DNA of the CDR3 is TGTGCCAGCACCTACTTAGCGATTATAGATACGCAGTATTTT. The full variable domain, rest sourced from reference TRBV7-9 and TRBJ2-3, is DTGVSQNPRHKITKRGQNVTFRCDPISEHNRLYWYRQTLGQGPEFLTYFQNEAQLEKSRLLSDRFSAERPKGSFSTLEIQRTEQGDSAMYLCASTYLAIIDTQYFGPGTRLTVL.

The rearrangement links TRBV5-4 to TRBJ1-2, with D unclear. The CDR3 is made up of 12 amino acids. V dropped 4 bases and J dropped 6 bases, with 10 bases sitting between them. From germline, CDR1 is SGHNT and CDR2 YYREEE (reference sequence). The CDR3 region is CASSPRVNGYTF. The CDR3 nucleotides are TGTGCCAGCAGCCCGAGGGTAAATGGCTACACCTTC.

The chain uses TRBV11-2 and TRBJ2-3; D gene unclear. CDR1 and CDR2 from the germline V gene are SGHAT and FQNNGV. The V gene lost 1 base and the J gene lost 0 bases, with 8 bases spanning the gap. The CDR3 totals 15 residues. The CDR3 loop reads CASSLGPLSTDTQYF. As DNA, the CDR3 is TGTGCCAGCAGCTTAGGCCCCTTGAGCACAGATACGCAGTATTTT.

This clone turned up a few times. J is TRBJ1-5 and V is TRBV27; no clear D. CDR1 MNHEY and CDR2 SMNVEV come from the germline V gene (reference sequence). The CDR3 has 12 amino acids. Trimming removed 5 bases from V and 6 bases from J, with 8 bases in between. Written as DNA, the CDR3 is TGTGCCAGCAGTAGAGAGGGTCAGCCCCAGCATTTT. Its translation is CASSREGQPQHF.

V usage is TRBV4-1 and J usage is TRBJ1-2, with D possibly TRBD1 on 6 matching bases. This CDR3 is 17 amino acids long. Trimming removed 1 base from V and 0 bases from J, with 15 bases in between. CDR1 and CDR2 from the germline V gene are MGHRA and YSYEKL. The DNA for the CDR3 is TGCGCCAGCAGCCAAGTCATTAGGACAGCCACTAACTATGGCTACACCTTC. Amino acids: CASSQVIRTATNYGYTF.